This T cell receptor (beta chain) derives from a study of OX40 agonist ivuxolimab in advanced cancers. For the study at large: Patients received intravenous ivuxolimab every 2 weeks at 0.01 to 10 mg/kg. The study's findings and limits: Dosing at 0.1 to 3.0 mg/kg was accompanied by clonal expansion of CD4+ and CD8+ blood T cells by week 6.

CDR3 length equals 14 residues. CDR1 is MRHNA, CDR2 SNTAGT, per germline. The V gene lost 4 bases and the J gene lost 3 bases, with 7 bases spanning the gap. In regard to this clone: Antigen specificity is unknown.

Using immunoSEQ multiplex PCR, the repertoire was profiled, and TCRdb retains in-frame clones only, with some absent. The sample shows under 30,000 clones, around four fifths of them seen only once. Sample: CD4+ or CD8+ T cells sorted from blood, taken in a trial of the OX40 agonist ivuxolimab. The rearrangement links TRBV6-4 to TRBJ2-6, with unresolved D. The receptor was derived from an adult with an advanced solid tumor such as melanoma, head and neck, liver or kidney cancer. The CDR3 reads CASSGEGGANVLTF. The CDR3 DNA reads TGTGCCAGCAGTGGAGAAGGTGGGGCCAACGTCCTGACTTTC.